There are many counts of the clone carrying this TCR beta chain. Its antigen is not known. Expressed TCRB transcripts were sequenced because the entire RNA isolate underwent reverse transcription. Produced via immunoSEQ multiplex PCR; TCRdb's table is partial and in-frame only. The sample has about 340,000 clones, 13% seen once. The data stem from a study of beta chain features in type 1 diabetes. Study-wide results and limits: Type 1 diabetes patients had moderately but significantly shorter TCRB CDR3s in all four CD4+ subsets.

Sample: naive CD4+ T cells from blood. This TCR was sampled from a woman younger than 35 with type 1 diabetes.

Here the CDR3 DNA reads TGTGCCAGTAGAATACTGGGAGGAGAGACCCAGTACTTC. It specifies CASRILGGETQYF. V gene TRBV11-2 combines with J gene TRBJ2-5; D possibly corresponds to TRBD2 (6 bases). CDR1 and CDR2 from the germline V gene are SGHAT and FQNNGV. Trimming removed 9 bases from V and 4 bases from J, with 15 bases in between. The CDR3 totals 13 residues.